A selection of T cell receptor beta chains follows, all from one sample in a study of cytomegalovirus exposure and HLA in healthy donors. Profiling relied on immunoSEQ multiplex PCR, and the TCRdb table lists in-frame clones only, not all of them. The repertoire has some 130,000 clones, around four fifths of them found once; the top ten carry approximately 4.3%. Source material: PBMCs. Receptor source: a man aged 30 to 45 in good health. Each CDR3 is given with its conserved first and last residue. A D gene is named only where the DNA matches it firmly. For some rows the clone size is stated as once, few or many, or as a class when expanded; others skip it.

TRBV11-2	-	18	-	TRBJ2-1	TGTGCCAGCAGCTTAGATCTTCGGGATTGGCGGGGCAACAATGAGCAGTTCTTC	CASSLDLRDWRGNNEQFF
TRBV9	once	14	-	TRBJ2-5	TGTGCCAGCAGCCCTCGGGTTGGTGCGCCCGCGCAGTACTTC	CASSPRVGAPAQYF
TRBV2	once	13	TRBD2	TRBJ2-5	TGTGCCAGCAGTGAGAACGGGGGGGAGACCCAGTACTTC	CASSENGGETQYF
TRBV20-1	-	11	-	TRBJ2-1	TGCAGTGCCCCAGGGGACAATGAGCAGTTCTTC	CSAPGDNEQFF
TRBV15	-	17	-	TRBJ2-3	TGTGCCACCAGCAGAGATTTACCCGGGAGCGGCACAGATACGCAGTATTTT	CATSRDLPGSGTDTQYF
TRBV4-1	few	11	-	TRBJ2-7	TGCGCCAGCAGCGCCGGTCGGGAGCAGTACTTC	CASSAGREQYF
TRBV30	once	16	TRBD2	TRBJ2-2	TGTGCCTGGAGTTGGGGACTAGCTAAAGACACCGGGGAGCTGTTTTTT	CAWSWGLAKDTGELFF
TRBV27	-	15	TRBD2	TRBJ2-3	TGTGCCAGCAGCCAACCGGGACTAGACACAGATACGCAGTATTTT	CASSQPGLDTDTQYF
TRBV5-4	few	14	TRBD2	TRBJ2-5	TGTGCCAGCAGCTTCGGCGGGAGAAGAGAGACCCAGTACTTC	CASSFGGRRETQYF
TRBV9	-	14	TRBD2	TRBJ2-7	TGTGCCAGCAGCGTAAGCGGGGGAACCTACGAGCAGTACTTC	CASSVSGGTYEQYF
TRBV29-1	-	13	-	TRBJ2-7	TGCAGCGCTGGGTGGTCAGGGGACTACGAGCAGTACTTC	CSAGWSGDYEQYF
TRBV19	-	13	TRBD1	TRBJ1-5	TGTGCCAGCTCTGGGACAGACGACCAGCCCCAGCATTTT	CASSGTDDQPQHF
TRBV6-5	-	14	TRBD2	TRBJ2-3	TGTGCCAGCAAGACTAGCGGTTCTGCAGATACGCAGTATTTT	CASKTSGSADTQYF
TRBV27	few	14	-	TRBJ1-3	TGTGCCAGCAAAAGACAGGAGACTGGAAACACCATATATTTT	CASKRQETGNTIYF
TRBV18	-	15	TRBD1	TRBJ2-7	TGTGCCAGCTCACCACTAGGGACAGGGCGCTACGAGCAGTACTTC	CASSPLGTGRYEQYF
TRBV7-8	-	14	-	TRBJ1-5	TGTGCCAGCAGCTTCCTCGGGGGGGTTCAGCCCCAGCATTTT	CASSFLGGVQPQHF
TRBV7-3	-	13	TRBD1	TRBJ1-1	TGTGCCAGCAGCTCCGTGGGGACAGTCGAAGCTTTCTTT	CASSSVGTVEAFF
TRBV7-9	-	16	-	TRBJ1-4	TGTGCCAGCAGCTCCCCGTCCGGGGCAACTAATGAAAAACTGTTTTTT	CASSSPSGATNEKLFF
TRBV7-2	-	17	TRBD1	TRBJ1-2	TGTGCCAGCAGCTTAGGTTACGGTGGAGGGGGCGCGTCCGGCTACACCTTC	CASSLGYGGGGASGYTF
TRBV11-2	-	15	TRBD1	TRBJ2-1	TGTGCCAGCAGCTTCACAGGGGACCCCTACAATGAGCAGTTCTTC	CASSFTGDPYNEQFF
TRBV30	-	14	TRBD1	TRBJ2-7	TGTGCCTGGAACCCCCGGGACAGGGGGGGGGAGCAGTACTTC	CAWNPRDRGGEQYF
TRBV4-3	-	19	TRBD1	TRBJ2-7	TGCGCCAGCAGCCAAGAGTCGGACAGGGGGCGCCTAGACTCCTACGAGCAGTACTTC	CASSQESDRGRLDSYEQYF
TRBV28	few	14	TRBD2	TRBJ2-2	TGTGCCAGCGTAAGCGGGACGAACACCGGGGAGCTGTTTTTT	CASVSGTNTGELFF
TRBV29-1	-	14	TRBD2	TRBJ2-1	TGCAGCGTGGTAGCGGGAGGGTGGGTAAATGAGCAGTTCTTC	CSVVAGGWVNEQFF
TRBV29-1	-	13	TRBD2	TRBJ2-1	TGCAGCGTTGAACCAGGACTAGAACAAGGGCAGTTCTTC	CSVEPGLEQGQFF
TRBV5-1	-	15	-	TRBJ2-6	TGCGCCAGCAGCTTAGGACAGCCTGGGGCCAACGTCCTGACTTTC	CASSLGQPGANVLTF
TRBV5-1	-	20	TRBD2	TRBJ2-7	TGCGCCAGCAGCTCTCAAGATTTTACTAGGACTAGCGGGAGTCCCTACGAGCAGTACTTC	CASSSQDFTRTSGSPYEQYF
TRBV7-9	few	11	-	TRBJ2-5	TGTTCCAGCAGCTCACAAGAGACCCAGTACTTC	CSSSSQETQYF
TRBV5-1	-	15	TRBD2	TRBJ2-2	TGCGCCAGCAGCTTATTAGCGGGAGGGACCGGGGAGCTGTTTTTT	CASSLLAGGTGELFF
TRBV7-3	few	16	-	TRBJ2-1	TGTGCCAGCAGCCCTGTGGGCAGGGATAATTACAATGAGCAGTTCTTC	CASSPVGRDNYNEQFF
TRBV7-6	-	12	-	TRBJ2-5	TGTGCCAGCAGCTTAGGTCGGGAGACCCAGTACTTC	CASSLGRETQYF
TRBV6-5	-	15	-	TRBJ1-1	TGTGCCACGCACCGAAGAAGACAGCTGAACACTGAAGCTTTCTTT	CATHRRRQLNTEAFF